These T cell receptor beta chains were read from a single sample in a study of T-cell reconstitution after alpha-beta-depleted transplantation in children. A single record per CDR3 protein comes from TCRdb applying MiXCR to the PCR reads. The table records about 480,000 distinct CDR3 sequences, under 15% of them present only once. Source: PBMCs from the stem cell graft donor, taken from the stem cell graft. The receptors were sampled from a human donor who donated a stem cell graft to a child with combined immunodeficiency. Both conserved end residues are part of each CDR3. Fields, in order: J gene, D gene, V gene, clone size, CDR3 protein, CDR3 DNA. A D gene is named only where the DNA matches it firmly. Part of the rows lack a size; the others show once, few, many or a class for expanded clones.

J gene: TRBJ2-1
D gene: .
V gene: TRBV9
clone size: many
CDR3 protein: CASQPRSYNEQFF
CDR3 DNA: TGTGCCAGCCAACCTCGCTCCTACAATGAGCAGTTCTTC

J gene: TRBJ2-2
D gene: TRBD2
V gene: TRBV9
clone size: many
CDR3 protein: CASSPSAGGTGELFF
CDR3 DNA: TGTGCCAGCAGCCCCTCAGCGGGGGGAACCGGGGAGCTGTTTTTT

J gene: TRBJ1-1
D gene: .
V gene: TRBV6-2/TRBV6-3
clone size: many
CDR3 protein: CASTRTDNTEAFF
CDR3 DNA: TGTGCCAGCACCCGGACGGATAACACTGAAGCTTTCTTT

J gene: TRBJ1-5
D gene: .
V gene: TRBV28
clone size: .
CDR3 protein: CASSLGLTGNQPQHF
CDR3 DNA: TGTGCCAGCAGTTTAGGCCTCACGGGCAATCAGCCCCAGCATTTT

J gene: TRBJ2-3
D gene: TRBD1
V gene: TRBV10-3
clone size: .
CDR3 protein: CAIRPGTGRPSTDTQYF
CDR3 DNA: TGTGCCATCAGACCCGGGACAGGGAGACCTAGCACAGATACGCAGTATTTT

J gene: TRBJ2-2
D gene: .
V gene: TRBV12-3/TRBV12-4
clone size: few
CDR3 protein: CASSHRAGELFF
CDR3 DNA: TGTGCCAGCAGCCACAGGGCCGGGGAGCTGTTTTTT

J gene: TRBJ1-1
D gene: TRBD1
V gene: TRBV24-1
clone size: few
CDR3 protein: CATRGEVGQRIMWAFF
CDR3 DNA: TGTGCCACCAGGGGAGAAGTGGGACAGCGGATAATGTGGGCTTTCTTT

J gene: TRBJ1-2
D gene: .
V gene: TRBV20-1
clone size: .
CDR3 protein: CSAPLGYGYTF
CDR3 DNA: TGCAGTGCACCCTTGGGCTATGGCTACACCTTC

J gene: TRBJ2-2
D gene: TRBD1
V gene: TRBV12-3/TRBV12-4
clone size: .
CDR3 protein: CASGTGGGELFF
CDR3 DNA: TGTGCCAGCGGGACAGGGGGCGGGGAGCTGTTTTTT

J gene: TRBJ1-1
D gene: .
V gene: TRBV29-1
clone size: many
CDR3 protein: CSVEDILGGVGTEAFF
CDR3 DNA: TGCAGCGTTGAGGATATACTCGGGGGCGTAGGGACTGAAGCTTTCTTT

J gene: TRBJ2-5
D gene: TRBD1
V gene: TRBV29-1
clone size: many
CDR3 protein: CSVERRGQGSLETQYF
CDR3 DNA: TGCAGCGTTGAAAGGAGGGGACAGGGGAGTTTGGAGACCCAGTACTTC

J gene: TRBJ2-5
D gene: TRBD2
V gene: TRBV5-5
clone size: .
CDR3 protein: CASSFLGLAGETQYF
CDR3 DNA: TGTGCCAGCAGCTTCCTGGGACTAGCGGGAGAGACCCAGTACTTC

J gene: TRBJ1-2
D gene: .
V gene: TRBV7-2
clone size: .
CDR3 protein: CASSLASGLKLGYGYTF
CDR3 DNA: TGTGCCAGCAGCTTAGCCTCCGGACTTAAACTGGGGTATGGCTACACCTTC

J gene: TRBJ2-1
D gene: TRBD2
V gene: TRBV27
clone size: .
CDR3 protein: CASRPPVQREGHLSFYNEQFF
CDR3 DNA: TGTGCCAGCAGACCCCCCGTGCAGCGGGAGGGCCATTTATCTTTTTACAATGAGCAGTTCTTC

J gene: TRBJ2-7
D gene: TRBD1
V gene: TRBV6-1
clone size: .
CDR3 protein: CASIKRQGASLYEQYF
CDR3 DNA: TGTGCCAGCATCAAAAGACAGGGGGCGTCCCTCTACGAGCAGTACTTC

J gene: TRBJ2-1
D gene: TRBD1
V gene: TRBV2
clone size: many
CDR3 protein: CASSSGTVYNEQFF
CDR3 DNA: TGTGCCAGCAGTTCCGGGACAGTCTACAATGAGCAGTTCTTC

J gene: TRBJ2-5
D gene: TRBD1
V gene: TRBV4-3
clone size: .
CDR3 protein: CASSPLRDRGEETQYF
CDR3 DNA: TGCGCCAGCAGCCCCCTCCGGGACAGGGGAGAAGAGACCCAGTACTTC

J gene: TRBJ1-2
D gene: .
V gene: TRBV12-3/TRBV12-4
clone size: .
CDR3 protein: CASSLVGRGRGYTF
CDR3 DNA: TGTGCCAGCAGTTTAGTGGGCAGGGGTCGTGGCTACACCTTC

J gene: TRBJ2-7
D gene: TRBD1
V gene: TRBV20-1
clone size: .
CDR3 protein: CSARDLDRVYEQYF
CDR3 DNA: TGCAGTGCTAGAGATCTGGACAGGGTTTACGAGCAGTACTTC

J gene: TRBJ2-1
D gene: TRBD2
V gene: TRBV20-1
clone size: few
CDR3 protein: CSARKGRLAGGEQFF
CDR3 DNA: TGCAGTGCTAGAAAGGGGAGGCTAGCGGGAGGTGAGCAGTTCTTC

J gene: TRBJ2-7
D gene: .
V gene: TRBV6-2/TRBV6-3
clone size: many
CDR3 protein: CASSPPGEQYF
CDR3 DNA: TGTGCCAGCAGTCCTCCGGGGGAGCAGTACTTC